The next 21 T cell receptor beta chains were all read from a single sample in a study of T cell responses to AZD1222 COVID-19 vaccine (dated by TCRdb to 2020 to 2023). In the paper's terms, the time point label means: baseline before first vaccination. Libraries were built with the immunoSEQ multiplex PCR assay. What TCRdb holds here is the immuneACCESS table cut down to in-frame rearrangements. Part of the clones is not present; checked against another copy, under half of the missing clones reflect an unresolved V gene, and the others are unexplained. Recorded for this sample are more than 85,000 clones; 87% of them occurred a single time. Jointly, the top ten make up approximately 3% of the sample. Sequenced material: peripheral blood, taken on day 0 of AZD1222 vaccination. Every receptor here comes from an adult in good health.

CDR3 coding DNA: TGCGCCAGCAGCCTCGACAGGGACTACGAGCAGTACTTC. It translates to CASSLDRDYEQYF. The rearrangement joins TRBV4-3 to TRBJ2-7, with 7 bases fitting TRBD1. The length of the CDR3 is 13 residues. J gave up 3 bases and V 4 bases, and 3 bases lay outside the gene matches. CDR1 LGHNA and CDR2 YSLEER come from the germline V gene.

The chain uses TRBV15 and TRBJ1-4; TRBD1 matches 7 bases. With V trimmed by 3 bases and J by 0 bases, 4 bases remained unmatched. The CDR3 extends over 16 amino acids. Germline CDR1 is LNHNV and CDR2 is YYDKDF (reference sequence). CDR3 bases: TGTGCCACCAGCAGGGGACAGATGACAACTAATGAAAAACTGTTTTTT. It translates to CATSRGQMTTNEKLFF.

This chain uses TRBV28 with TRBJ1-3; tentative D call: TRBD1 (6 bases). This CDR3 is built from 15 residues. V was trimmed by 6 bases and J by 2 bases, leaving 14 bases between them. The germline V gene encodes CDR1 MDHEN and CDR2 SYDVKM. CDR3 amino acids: CASSPNTGTGNTIYF. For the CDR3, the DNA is TGTGCCAGCAGCCCTAACACAGGGACTGGAAACACCATATATTTT. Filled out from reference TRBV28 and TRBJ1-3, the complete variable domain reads DVKVTQSSRYLVKRTGEKVFLECVQDMDHENMFWYRQDPGLGLRLIYFSYDVKMKEKGDIPEGYSVSREKKERFSLILESASTNQTSMYLCASSPNTGTGNTIYFGEGSWLTVV.

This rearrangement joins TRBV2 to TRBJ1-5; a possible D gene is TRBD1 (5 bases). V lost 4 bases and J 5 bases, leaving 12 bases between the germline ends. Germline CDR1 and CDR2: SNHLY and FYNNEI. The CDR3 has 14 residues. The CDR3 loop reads CASSVEGRYQPQHF. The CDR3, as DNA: TGTGCCAGCAGTGTGGAGGGGCGATATCAGCCCCAGCATTTT.

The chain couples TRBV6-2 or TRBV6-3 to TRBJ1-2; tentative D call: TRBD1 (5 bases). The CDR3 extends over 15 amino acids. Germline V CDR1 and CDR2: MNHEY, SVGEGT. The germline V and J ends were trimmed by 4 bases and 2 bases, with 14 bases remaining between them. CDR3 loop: CASSWEGNINYGYTF. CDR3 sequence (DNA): TGTGCCAGCAGTTGGGAGGGGAATATAAACTATGGCTACACCTTC.

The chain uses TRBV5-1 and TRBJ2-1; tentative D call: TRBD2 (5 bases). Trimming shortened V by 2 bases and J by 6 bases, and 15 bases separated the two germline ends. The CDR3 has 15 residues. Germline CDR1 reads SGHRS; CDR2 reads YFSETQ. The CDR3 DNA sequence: TGCGCCAGCAGCTTAGGGCTAGCATCCGGCAATGAGCAGTTCTTC. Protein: CASSLGLASGNEQFF.

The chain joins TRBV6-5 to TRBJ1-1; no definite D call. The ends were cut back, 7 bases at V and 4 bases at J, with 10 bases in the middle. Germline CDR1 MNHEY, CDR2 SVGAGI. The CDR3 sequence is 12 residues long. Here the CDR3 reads CASNRRATEAFF. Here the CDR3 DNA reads TGTGCCAGCAATAGGAGGGCCACTGAAGCTTTCTTT.

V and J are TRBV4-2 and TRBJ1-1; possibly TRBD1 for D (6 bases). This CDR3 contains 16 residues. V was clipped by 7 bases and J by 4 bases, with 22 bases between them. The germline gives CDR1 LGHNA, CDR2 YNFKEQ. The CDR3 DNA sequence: TGTGCCAGCACGCCCTCGCAGGGGCGAGCTGTCACTGAAGCTTTCTTT. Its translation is CASTPSQGRAVTEAFF.

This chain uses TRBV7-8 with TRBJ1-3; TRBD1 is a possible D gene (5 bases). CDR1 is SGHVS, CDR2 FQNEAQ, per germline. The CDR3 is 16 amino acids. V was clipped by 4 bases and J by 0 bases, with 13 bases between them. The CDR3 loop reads CASSYSTVTSGNTIYF. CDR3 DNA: TGTGCCAGCAGCTACTCGACAGTAACCTCTGGAAACACCATATATTTT.

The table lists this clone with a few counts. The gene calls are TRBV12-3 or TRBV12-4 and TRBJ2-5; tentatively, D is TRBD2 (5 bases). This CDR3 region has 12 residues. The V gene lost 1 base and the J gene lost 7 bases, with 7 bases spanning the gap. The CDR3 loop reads CASSLDRGTQYF. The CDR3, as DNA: TGTGCCAGCAGTTTAGACCGGGGGACCCAGTACTTC.

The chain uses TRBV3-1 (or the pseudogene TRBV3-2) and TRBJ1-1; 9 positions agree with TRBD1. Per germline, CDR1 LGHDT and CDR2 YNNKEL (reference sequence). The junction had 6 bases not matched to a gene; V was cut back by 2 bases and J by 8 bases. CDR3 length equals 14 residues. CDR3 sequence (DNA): TGTGCCAGCAGCCAAACCCGGACAGGGGTCGAAGCTTTCTTT. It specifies CASSQTRTGVEAFF.

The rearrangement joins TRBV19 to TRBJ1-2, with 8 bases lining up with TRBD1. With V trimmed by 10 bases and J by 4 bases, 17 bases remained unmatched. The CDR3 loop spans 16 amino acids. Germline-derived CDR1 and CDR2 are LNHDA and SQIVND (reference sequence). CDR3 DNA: TGTGCCACTACCGATGGACAGGGACGGTTGCGCTATGGCTACACCTTC. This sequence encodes CATTDGQGRLRYGYTF. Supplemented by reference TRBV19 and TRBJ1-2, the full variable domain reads DGGITQSPKYLFRKEGQNVTLSCEQNLNHDAMYWYRQDPGQGLRLIYYSQIVNDFQKGDIAEGYSVSREKKESFPLTVTSAQKNPTAFYLCATTDGQGRLRYGYTFGSGTRLTVV.

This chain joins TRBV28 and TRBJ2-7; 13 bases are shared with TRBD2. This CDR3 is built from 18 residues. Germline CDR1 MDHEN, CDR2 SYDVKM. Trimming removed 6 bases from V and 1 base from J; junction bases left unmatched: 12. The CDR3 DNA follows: TGTGCCAGCAGCCGACCCGGGACTAGCGGGATGTGGTCCTACGAGCAGTACTTC. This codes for CASSRPGTSGMWSYEQYF.

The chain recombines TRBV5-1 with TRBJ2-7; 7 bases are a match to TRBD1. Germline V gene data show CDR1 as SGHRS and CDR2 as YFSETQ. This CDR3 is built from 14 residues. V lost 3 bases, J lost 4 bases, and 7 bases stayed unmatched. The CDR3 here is CASSSRDSPYEQYF. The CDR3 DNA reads TGCGCCAGCAGCTCTCGGGACAGCCCTTACGAGCAGTACTTC.

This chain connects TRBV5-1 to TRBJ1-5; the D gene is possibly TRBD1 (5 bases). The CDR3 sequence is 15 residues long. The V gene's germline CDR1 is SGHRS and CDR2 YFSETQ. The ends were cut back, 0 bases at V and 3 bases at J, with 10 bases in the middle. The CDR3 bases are TGCGCCAGCAGCTTGGTGGGAGGGGACAATCAGCCCCAGCATTTT. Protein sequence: CASSLVGGDNQPQHF. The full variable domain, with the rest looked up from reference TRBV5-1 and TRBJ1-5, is KAGVTQTPRYLIKTRGQQVTLSCSPISGHRSVSWYQQTPGQGLQFLFEYFSETQRNKGNFPGRFSGRQFSNSRSEMNVSTLELGDSALYLCASSLVGGDNQPQHFGDGTRLSIL.

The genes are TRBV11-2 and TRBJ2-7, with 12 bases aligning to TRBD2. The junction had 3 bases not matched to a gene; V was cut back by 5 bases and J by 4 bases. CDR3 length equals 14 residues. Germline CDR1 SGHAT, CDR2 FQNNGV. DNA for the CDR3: TGTGCCAGCAGCCCTAGCGGGGGGGCGTACGAGCAGTACTTC. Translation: CASSPSGGAYEQYF.

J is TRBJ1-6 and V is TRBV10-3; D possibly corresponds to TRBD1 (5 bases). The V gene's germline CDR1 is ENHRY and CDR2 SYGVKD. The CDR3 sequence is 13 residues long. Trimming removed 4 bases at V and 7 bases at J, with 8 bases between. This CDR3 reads CAISGRENSPLHF. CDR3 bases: TGTGCCATCAGTGGCAGGGAGAATTCACCCCTCCACTTT.

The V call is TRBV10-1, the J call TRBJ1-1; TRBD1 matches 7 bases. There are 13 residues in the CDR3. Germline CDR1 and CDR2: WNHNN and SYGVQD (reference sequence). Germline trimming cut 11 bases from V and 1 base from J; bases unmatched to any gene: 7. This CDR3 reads CAGRTGRNTEAFF. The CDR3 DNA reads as TGCGCCGGAAGGACAGGCCGGAACACTGAAGCTTTCTTT.

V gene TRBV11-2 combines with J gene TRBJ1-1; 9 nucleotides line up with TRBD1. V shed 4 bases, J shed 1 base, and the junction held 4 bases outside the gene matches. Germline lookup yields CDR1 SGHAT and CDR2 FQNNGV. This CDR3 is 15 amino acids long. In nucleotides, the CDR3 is TGTGCCAGCAGCTCATCGACAGGGGGGAACACTGAAGCTTTCTTT. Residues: CASSSSTGGNTEAFF.

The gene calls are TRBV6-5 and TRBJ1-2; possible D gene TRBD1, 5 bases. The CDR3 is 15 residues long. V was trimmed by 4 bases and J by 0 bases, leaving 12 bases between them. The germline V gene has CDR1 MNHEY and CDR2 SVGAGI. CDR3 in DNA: TGTGCCAGCAGTTCCCCAGGGACGACTAACTATGGCTACACCTTC. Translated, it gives CASSSPGTTNYGYTF.

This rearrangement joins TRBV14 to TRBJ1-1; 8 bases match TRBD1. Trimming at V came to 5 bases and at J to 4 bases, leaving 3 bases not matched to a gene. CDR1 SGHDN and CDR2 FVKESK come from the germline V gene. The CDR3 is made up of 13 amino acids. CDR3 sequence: CASSLTGGTEAFF. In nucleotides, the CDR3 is TGTGCCAGCAGCTTAACAGGGGGCACTGAAGCTTTCTTT. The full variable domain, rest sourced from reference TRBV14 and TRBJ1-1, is EAGVTQFPSHSVIEKGQTVTLRCDPISGHDNLYWYRRVMGKEIKFLLHFVKESKQDESGMPNNRFLAERTGGTYSTLKVQPAELEDSGVYFCASSLTGGTEAFFGQGTRLTVV.